These 14 T cell receptor beta chains originate from one sample sequenced in a study of early T cells in non-severe SARS-CoV-2 infection. MiXCR, run by TCRdb on the 5' RACE reads, gives a single entry per CDR3 protein. The sample includes roughly 76,000 distinct CDR3 sequences, about 12% of them seen just once. Sequenced sample: whole blood. These receptors were taken from an adult who was a healthcare worker with PCR-confirmed SARS-CoV-2 infection or an uninfected control (not recorded which).

Within the sample, this clonotype is medium-sized (0.01 to 0.1%). The CDR3, as DNA: TGTGCCAGCAGTTACGAGAGTAGCGGGAGTGAGACCCAGTACTTC. Translating it yields CASSYESSGSETQYF. The V and J genes are TRBV6-2 or TRBV6-3 and TRBJ2-5, with 9 bases fitting TRBD2. Trimming took 2 bases from V and 5 from J; bases not matched to a gene: 6. CDR3 length equals 15 residues. Germline V CDR1 and CDR2: MNHEY, SVGEGT.

The chain uses TRBV20-1 and TRBJ2-7, with D perhaps being TRBD1 or TRBD2 (5 bases each). CDR3 length equals 14 residues. The V gene lost 3 bases and the J gene lost 3 bases, with 15 bases spanning the gap. From germline, CDR1 is DFQATT and CDR2 SNEGSKA (reference sequence). The CDR3 spells CSARETWGYYEQYF. The CDR3 nucleotides read TGCAGTGCTAGGGAGACCTGGGGGTACTACGAGCAGTACTTC.

This clonotype was detected ten times or more. The chain carries TRBV5-1 and TRBJ2-7; 8 positions agree with TRBD2. The CDR3 sequence is 13 residues long. CDR1 is SGHRS, CDR2 YFSETQ, per germline. Trimming at V came to 1 base and at J to 9 bases, leaving 6 bases not matched to a gene. This chain's CDR3 is CASSLSLAERQYF. DNA for the CDR3: TGCGCCAGCAGCTTGTCACTAGCGGAACGGCAGTACTTC. Looking up the rest from reference TRBV5-1 and TRBJ2-7 gives the full variable domain: KAGVTQTPRYLIKTRGQQVTLSCSPISGHRSVSWYQQTPGQGLQFLFEYFSETQRNKGNFPGRFSGRQFSNSRSEMNVSTLELGDSALYLCASSLSLAERQYFGPGTRLTVT.

This clonotype was counted only a few times. This sequence joins TRBV5-4 and TRBJ1-1; D perhaps matches TRBD1 (6 bases). This CDR3 comprises 15 residues. V gave up 4 bases and J gave up 5 bases, with 18 bases separating them. Germline CDR1 and CDR2: SGHNT and YYREEE (reference sequence). The CDR3 DNA follows: TGTGCCAGCAGCGGGACTTTCGCAGGGGAGACTGAAGCTTTCTTT. It yields the protein CASSGTFAGETEAFF. Full variable domain (outside the CDR3, taken from reference TRBV5-4 and TRBJ1-1): ETGVTQSPTHLIKTRGQQVTLRCSSQSGHNTVSWYQQALGQGPQFIFQYYREEENGRGNFPPRFSGLQFPNYSSELNVNALELDDSALYLCASSGTFAGETEAFFGQGTRLTVV.

This clonotype was counted ten times or more. The J gene is TRBJ1-1, the V gene TRBV20-1; TRBD1 matches at 10 bases. The CDR3 has 15 residues. Germline-derived CDR1 and CDR2 are DFQATT and SNEGSKA (reference sequence). Losses at the gene ends were 3 bases for V and 4 bases for J; bases not matched to a gene: 8. CDR3 nucleotides: TGCAGTGCTAGCGCCTTGGGACAGGGGATCACTGAAGCTTTCTTT. Amino acids: CSASALGQGITEAFF.

This chain connects TRBV10-3 to TRBJ2-1, with D perhaps TRBD2 (6 bases). This CDR3 spans 15 amino acids. Trimming cost V 4 bases and J 3 bases, with 13 bases left between them. In germline, CDR1 is ENHRY, CDR2 SYGVKD. The CDR3 DNA reads TGTGCCATCAGTGTGGGACTTCTACTCTACAATGAGCAGTTCTTC. This gives the protein CAISVGLLLYNEQFF.

This clonotype was recorded a few times. The chain's CDR3 is CASRGDYYEQYF. The CDR3 DNA follows: TGTGCCAGCAGGGGGGACTACTACGAGCAGTACTTC. J is TRBJ2-7 and V is TRBV28; 7 bases map to TRBD2. The CDR3 is 12 amino acids. From germline, CDR1 is MDHEN and CDR2 SYDVKM. J gave up 3 bases and V 6 bases, and 2 bases lay outside the gene matches.

This clonotype was detected only once. This clone may be a read error of a much larger clone one base away. The chain combines TRBV3-1 with TRBJ1-1; D is possibly TRBD1 (5 bases). CDR1 and CDR2 from the germline V gene are LGHDT and YNNKEL (reference sequence). The CDR3 spans 16 residues. V was clipped by 0 bases and J by 3 bases, with 14 bases between them. CDR3 sequence reads: CASSQDLGQIYTEAFF. The CDR3 DNA follows: TGTGCCAGCAGCCAAGATCTAGGACAAATTTACACTGAAGCTTTCTTT.

V usage is TRBV2 and J usage is TRBJ2-3; 8 bases line up with TRBD2. The length of the CDR3 is 15 residues. From germline, CDR1 is SNHLY and CDR2 FYNNEI. V lost 6 bases and J lost 4; bases outside the gene matches: 9. CDR3 DNA: TGTGCCAGCAGCGGCGCGGGAGGCCCCCCAGATACGCAGTATTTT. It yields the protein CASSGAGGPPDTQYF.

This chain uses TRBV18 with TRBJ2-6; TRBD1 aligns across 7 bases. The CDR3 has 18 residues. Germline CDR1 KGHSH, CDR2 LQKENI. Losses at the gene ends were 1 base for V and 4 bases for J; bases not matched to a gene: 10. The CDR3 nucleotides are TGTGCCAGCTCACCACGGGCAGGGGGAAGTACAGGGGCCAACGTCCTGACTTTC. It encodes CASSPRAGGSTGANVLTF.

This sequence joins TRBV20-1 and TRBJ2-4; 8 bases agree with TRBD1. J was trimmed by 0 bases and V by 3 bases; bases with no gene match: 10. Germline lookup yields CDR1 DFQATT and CDR2 SNEGSKA (reference sequence). The CDR3 length is 17 residues. The CDR3 protein is CSASDSGGRLAKNIQYF. The CDR3 bases are TGCAGTGCTAGCGACTCAGGGGGCCGGCTAGCCAAAAACATTCAGTACTTC.

The chain is built from TRBV20-1 and TRBJ2-5, with TRBD2 matching over 12 bases. CDR3 length: 14 residues. The germline gives CDR1 DFQATT, CDR2 SNEGSKA (reference sequence). V shed 5 bases and J 7 bases; nucleotides not matched to a gene: 8. The CDR3 DNA follows: TGCAGTGCTGTTAGACTAGCGGGAGAAGGGACCCAGTACTTC. This encodes CSAVRLAGEGTQYF.

V is TRBV9 and J is TRBJ2-1; no firm D call. This CDR3 has 12 amino acids. CDR1 SGDLS and CDR2 YYNGEE come from the germline V gene. Trimming removed 0 bases from V and 10 bases from J, with 8 bases in between. The chain's CDR3 is CASSVVGIEQFF. The CDR3 region has the DNA TGTGCCAGCAGCGTAGTGGGGATCGAGCAGTTCTTC.

The chain carries TRBV27 and TRBJ2-2; D not certain. With 0 bases removed from V and 5 bases from J, the gap between germline ends came to 7 bases. CDR1 and CDR2 from the germline V gene are MNHEY and SMNVEV (reference sequence). This CDR3 has 14 residues. In DNA form, the CDR3 reads TGTGCCAGCAGTTTATCGTCCCCGACCGGGGAGCTGTTTTTT. Residues: CASSLSSPTGELFF.